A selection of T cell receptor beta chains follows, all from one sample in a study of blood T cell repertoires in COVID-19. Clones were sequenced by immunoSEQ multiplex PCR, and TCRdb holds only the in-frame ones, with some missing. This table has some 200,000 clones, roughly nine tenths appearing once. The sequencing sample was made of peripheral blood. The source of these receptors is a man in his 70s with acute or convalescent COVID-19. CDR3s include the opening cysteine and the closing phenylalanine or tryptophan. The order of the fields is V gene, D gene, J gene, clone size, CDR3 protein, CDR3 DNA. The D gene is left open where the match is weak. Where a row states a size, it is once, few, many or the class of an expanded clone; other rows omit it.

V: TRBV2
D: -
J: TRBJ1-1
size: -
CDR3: CASSPVAEAFF
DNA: TGTGCCAGCAGTCCGGTGGCTGAAGCTTTCTTT

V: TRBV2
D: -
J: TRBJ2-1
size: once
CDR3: CASQRGSGFYNEQFF
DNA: TGTGCCTCCCAAAGAGGGTCTGGATTCTACAATGAGCAGTTCTTC

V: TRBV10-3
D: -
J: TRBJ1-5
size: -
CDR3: CAISGAAGVGQPQHF
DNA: TGTGCCATCAGTGGAGCGGCGGGGGTTGGGCAGCCCCAGCATTTT

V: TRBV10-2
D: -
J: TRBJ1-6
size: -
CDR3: CASSESLSSTSPLHF
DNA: TGCGCCAGCAGTGAGTCGCTGTCAAGCACTTCACCCCTCCACTTT

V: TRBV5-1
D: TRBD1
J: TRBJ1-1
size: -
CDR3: CASSPGQGSFTEAFF
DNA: TGCGCCAGCAGCCCAGGACAGGGATCTTTCACTGAAGCTTTCTTT

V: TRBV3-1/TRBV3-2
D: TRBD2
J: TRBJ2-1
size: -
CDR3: CASSFRTSGRLGEQFF
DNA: TGTGCCAGCAGCTTTCGGACTAGCGGGAGGTTAGGTGAGCAGTTCTTC

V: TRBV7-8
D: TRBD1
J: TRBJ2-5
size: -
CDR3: CASSLGTGRETQYF
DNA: TGTGCCAGCAGCTTGGGGACAGGGAGAGAGACCCAGTACTTC

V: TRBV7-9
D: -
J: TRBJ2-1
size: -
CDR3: CASSLVGTLGDEQFF
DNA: TGTGCCAGCAGCTTAGTGGGAACCCTCGGGGATGAGCAGTTCTTC

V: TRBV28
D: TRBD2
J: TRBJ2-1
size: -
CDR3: CASSPGLAGGLRYNEQFF
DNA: TGTGCCAGCAGTCCCGGACTAGCGGGAGGGCTTAGATACAATGAGCAGTTCTTC

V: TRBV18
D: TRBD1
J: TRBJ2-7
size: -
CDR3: CASSSHPGQGDEQYF
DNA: TGTGCCAGCTCATCACACCCGGGACAGGGAGACGAGCAGTACTTC

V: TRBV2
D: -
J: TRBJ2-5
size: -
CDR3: CASKAAGETQYF
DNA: TGTGCCAGCAAGGCGGCGGGGGAGACCCAGTACTTC

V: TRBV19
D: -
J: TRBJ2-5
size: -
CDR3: CASRSLSGQETQYF
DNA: TGTGCCAGTAGAAGTCTATCAGGCCAAGAGACCCAGTACTTC

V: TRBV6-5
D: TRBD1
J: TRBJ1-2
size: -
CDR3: CATSSSDRGDYGYTF
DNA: TGTGCCACCTCCTCTTCGGACAGGGGGGACTATGGCTACACCTTC

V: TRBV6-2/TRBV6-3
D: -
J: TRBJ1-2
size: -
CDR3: CASSYSWDFLYGYTF
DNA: TGTGCCAGCAGTTACTCCTGGGACTTTTTATATGGCTACACCTTC

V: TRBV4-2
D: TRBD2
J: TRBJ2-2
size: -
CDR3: CASSQDGVYSGRWTGELFF
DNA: TGTGCCAGCAGCCAAGACGGGGTATATAGCGGGAGATGGACCGGGGAGCTGTTTTTT

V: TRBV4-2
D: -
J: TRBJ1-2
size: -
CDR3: CASSQGVTGSINYGYTF
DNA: TGTGCCAGCAGCCAAGGGGTCACAGGGAGTATTAACTATGGCTACACCTTC

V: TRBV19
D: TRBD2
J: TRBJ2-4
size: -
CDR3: CASKGGTNNEDIQYF
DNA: TGTGCCAGTAAGGGTGGGACTAACAACGAGGACATTCAGTACTTC

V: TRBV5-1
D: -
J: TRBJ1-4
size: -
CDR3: CASSVQGLGGREKLFF
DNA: TGCGCCAGCAGCGTCCAGGGTCTTGGCGGACGTGAAAAACTGTTTTTT

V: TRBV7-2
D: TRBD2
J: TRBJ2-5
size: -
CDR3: CASSLQLARQETQYF
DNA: TGTGCCAGCAGCTTACAACTAGCGAGGCAAGAGACCCAGTACTTC

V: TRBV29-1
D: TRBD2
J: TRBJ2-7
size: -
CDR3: CSVESGSGDEQYF
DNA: TGCAGCGTTGAGAGCGGGAGCGGGGACGAGCAGTACTTC

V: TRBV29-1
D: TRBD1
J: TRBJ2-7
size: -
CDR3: CSVTGQGVYEQYF
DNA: TGCAGCGTAACGGGACAGGGGGTGTACGAGCAGTACTTC

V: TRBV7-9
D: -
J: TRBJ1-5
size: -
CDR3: CASSSEDRNQPQHF
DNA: TGTGCCAGCAGCTCCGAGGACAGAAATCAGCCCCAGCATTTT

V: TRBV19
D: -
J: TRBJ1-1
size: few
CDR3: CASSIGSMNTEAFF
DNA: TGTGCCAGTAGTATCGGGTCCATGAACACTGAAGCTTTCTTT

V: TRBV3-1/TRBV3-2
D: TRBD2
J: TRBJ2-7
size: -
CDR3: CASSRRTSGSIYEQYF
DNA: TGTGCCAGCAGCCGTCGGACTAGCGGGAGTATATACGAGCAGTACTTC

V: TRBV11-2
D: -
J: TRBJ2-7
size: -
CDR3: CASSLELASGRSEQYF
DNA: TGTGCCAGCAGCTTAGAGTTGGCTAGTGGTAGGAGCGAGCAGTACTTC

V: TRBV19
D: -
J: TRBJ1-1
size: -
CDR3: CASRFRDSEAFF
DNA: TGTGCCAGTCGATTCCGGGACTCTGAAGCTTTCTTT

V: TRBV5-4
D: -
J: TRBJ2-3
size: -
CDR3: CASSLGTPSTDTQYF
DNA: TGTGCCAGCAGCTTGGGGACACCTAGCACAGATACGCAGTATTTT

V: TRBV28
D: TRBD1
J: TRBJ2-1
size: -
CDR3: CASSLVQGARGYNEQFF
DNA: TGTGCCAGCAGTTTGGTGCAGGGGGCGCGAGGATACAATGAGCAGTTCTTC

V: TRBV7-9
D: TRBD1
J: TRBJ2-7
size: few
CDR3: CASSPYSGTGKNYEQYF
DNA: TGTGCCAGCAGCCCTTATTCCGGGACAGGAAAAAACTACGAGCAGTACTTC

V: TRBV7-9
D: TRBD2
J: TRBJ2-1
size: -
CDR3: CASSLGGTSGPYNEQFF
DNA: TGTGCCAGCAGCTTAGGGGGAACTAGCGGGCCCTACAATGAGCAGTTCTTC

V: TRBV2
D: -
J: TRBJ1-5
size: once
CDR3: CASSPDRSNQPQHF
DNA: TGTGCCAGCAGCCCGGACAGAAGCAATCAGCCCCAGCATTTT

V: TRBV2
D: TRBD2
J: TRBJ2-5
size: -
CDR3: CASSGLAVQETQYF
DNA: TGTGCCAGCAGTGGCCTAGCGGTTCAAGAGACCCAGTACTTC

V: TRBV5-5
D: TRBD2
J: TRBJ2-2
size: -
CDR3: CASSWGGTNTGELFF
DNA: TGTGCCAGCAGCTGGGGAGGGACTAACACCGGGGAGCTGTTTTTT

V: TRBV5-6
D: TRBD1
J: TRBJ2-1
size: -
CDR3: CASSRPGQGTLSSYNEQFF
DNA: TGTGCCAGCAGCCGACCGGGACAGGGGACTTTGAGCTCCTACAATGAGCAGTTCTTC

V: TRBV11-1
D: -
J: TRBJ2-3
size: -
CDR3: CASSSEEYDTQYF
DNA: TGTGCCAGCAGCTCGGAGGAATACGATACGCAGTATTTT

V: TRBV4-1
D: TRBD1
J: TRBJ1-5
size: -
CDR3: CASSQVQGAQPQHF
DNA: TGCGCCAGCAGCCAAGTCCAGGGGGCTCAGCCCCAGCATTTT

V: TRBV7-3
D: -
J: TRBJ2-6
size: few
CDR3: CASSLVAGANVLTF
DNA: TGTGCCAGCAGCCTAGTAGCTGGGGCCAACGTCCTGACTTTC

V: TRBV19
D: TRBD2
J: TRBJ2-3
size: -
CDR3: CASRSGRTDTQYF
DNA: TGTGCCAGTAGAAGCGGGAGAACAGATACGCAGTATTTT

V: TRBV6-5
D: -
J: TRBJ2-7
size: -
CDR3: CASGAGIGPSYEQYF
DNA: TGTGCCAGCGGAGCCGGGATTGGCCCCTCGTACGAGCAGTACTTC

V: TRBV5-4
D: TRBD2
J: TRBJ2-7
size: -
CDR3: CATAAGGTYEQYF
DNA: TGTGCCACCGCGGCGGGAGGAACCTACGAGCAGTACTTC

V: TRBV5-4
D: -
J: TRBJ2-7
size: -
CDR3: CASSLDLPIQGYEQYF
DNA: TGTGCCAGCAGCTTGGATCTACCCATCCAGGGCTACGAGCAGTACTTC

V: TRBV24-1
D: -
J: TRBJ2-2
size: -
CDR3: CATGPGTNTGELFF
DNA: TGTGCCACCGGACCAGGGACAAACACCGGGGAGCTGTTTTTT

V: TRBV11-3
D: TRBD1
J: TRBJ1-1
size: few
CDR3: CASSLRQGEAFF
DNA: TGTGCCAGCAGCTTAAGACAGGGGGAAGCTTTCTTT

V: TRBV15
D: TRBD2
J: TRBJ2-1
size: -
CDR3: CATRGGNTVEEQFF
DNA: TGTGCCACCAGGGGGGGGAATACCGTGGAAGAGCAGTTCTTC

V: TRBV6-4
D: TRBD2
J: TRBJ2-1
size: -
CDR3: CASSLGAGGYNEQFF
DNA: TGTGCCAGCAGTTTAGGGGCGGGAGGATACAATGAGCAGTTCTTC

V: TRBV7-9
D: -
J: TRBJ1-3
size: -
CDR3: CASSPAGASGNTIYF
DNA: TGTGCCAGCAGCCCCGCGGGGGCCTCTGGAAACACCATATATTTT

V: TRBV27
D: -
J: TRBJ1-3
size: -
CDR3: CASSLGRSGNTIYF
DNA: TGTGCCAGCAGCTTGGGCCGCTCTGGAAACACCATATATTTT

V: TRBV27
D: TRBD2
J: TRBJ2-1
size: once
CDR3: CASSFSTRTSTEQFF
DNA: TGTGCCAGCAGTTTTTCTACCCGGACTAGTACTGAGCAGTTCTTC

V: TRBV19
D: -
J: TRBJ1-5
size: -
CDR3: CASSKAQAGSNQPQHF
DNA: TGTGCCAGTAGTAAGGCACAGGCTGGAAGCAATCAGCCCCAGCATTTT

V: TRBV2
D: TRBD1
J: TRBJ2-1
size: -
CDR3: CASRPQGGEQFF
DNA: TGTGCCAGCAGGCCACAGGGGGGTGAGCAGTTCTTC

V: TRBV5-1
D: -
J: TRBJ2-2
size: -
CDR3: CASSFQDAGELFF
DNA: TGCGCCAGCAGCTTCCAGGATGCCGGGGAGCTGTTTTTT

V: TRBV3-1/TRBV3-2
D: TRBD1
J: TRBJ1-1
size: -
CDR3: CASRPTGEGTEAFF
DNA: TGTGCCAGCAGGCCGACAGGGGAGGGGACTGAAGCTTTCTTT

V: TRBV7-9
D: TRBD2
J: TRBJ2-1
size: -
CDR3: CASSSLGLDVGEQFF
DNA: TGTGCCAGCAGCTCCCTAGGACTAGACGTAGGTGAGCAGTTCTTC

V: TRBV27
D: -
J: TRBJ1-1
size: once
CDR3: CASSLRSGFGTEAFF
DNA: TGTGCCAGCAGTTTGCGCTCCGGGTTTGGAACTGAAGCTTTCTTT

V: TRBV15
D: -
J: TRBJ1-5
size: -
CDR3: CATSRGGGNQPQHF
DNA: TGTGCCACCAGCAGGGGGGGTGGGAATCAGCCCCAGCATTTT